The T cell receptor beta chain under discussion was sequenced for a study of T cell repertoires in ileal Crohn's disease. General study results and limits: All patients with clonality above 26.8% had endoscopic recurrence. Sorted CD8 T cells held more high-frequency clones than CD4.

This table comes from immunoSEQ multiplex PCR, and its TCRdb copy is limited to in-frame clones, with some not included. The sample carries a few thousand clones, approximately 72% recorded once. For this clone: Its cognate antigen is unknown.

What was sequenced was ileal tissue. This receptor was taken from an adult with Crohn's disease.

The CDR3 bases are TGCGCCAGCAGTCGACCCGACAGAAATAGCAATCAGCCCCAGCATTTT. Encoded protein: CASSRPDRNSNQPQHF. The chain recombines TRBV23-1 with TRBJ1-5; TRBD1 is a possible D gene (5 bases). TRBV23-1 is marked as an open reading frame, function uncertain. The CDR3 consists of 16 residues. Trimming left V 4 bases short and J 0 bases short, with 13 bases between.